This passage covers 18 T cell receptor beta chains from one sample sequenced in a study of blood T cell repertoires in COVID-19 (dated by TCRdb to about 2020). Library method: the immunoSEQ multiplex PCR assay. The clones in this table, taken by TCRdb from immuneACCESS, are in-frame only. Not every clone is retained; where verified, under half of the shortfall comes from an unresolved V gene, and the cause of the rest is unknown. The sample records about 310,000 clones, approximately 89% of which are singletons. Of the sample, almost 9.5% falls within the top ten clones. Source material: PBMCs or T cells enriched from blood (not recorded which). The source of these receptors is a woman aged 25 to 39 who had recovered from COVID-19.

The chain joins TRBV9 to TRBJ2-1; D call uncertain. The CDR3 runs to 16 residues. The germline V and J ends were trimmed by 5 bases and 0 bases, with 15 bases remaining between them. Germline assignment: CDR1 SGDLS and CDR2 YYNGEE. The CDR3 DNA reads as TGTGCCAGCAGGCCACTGTCACCTAGCTCCTACAATGAGCAGTTCTTC. Translation gives CASRPLSPSSYNEQFF.

V is TRBV27 and J is TRBJ1-1; possible D gene TRBD1, 5 bases. The CDR3 runs to 13 residues. Germline V gives CDR1 MNHEY, CDR2 SMNVEV (reference sequence). V lost 6 bases and J 1 base, leaving 9 bases between the germline ends. The CDR3 region is CASSPTENTEAFF. CDR3 nucleotides: TGTGCCAGCAGCCCGACAGAGAACACTGAAGCTTTCTTT.

The chain has TRBV19 and TRBJ1-4; 9 bases map to TRBD1. J lost 8 bases, V lost 3 bases, and 7 bases had no gene match. The CDR3 contains 15 residues. Germline values: CDR1 LNHDA, CDR2 SQIVND (reference sequence). This CDR3 is CASSIPQGAGEKLFF. CDR3 coding DNA: TGTGCCAGTAGTATTCCACAGGGGGCCGGAGAAAAACTGTTTTTT.

This chain links TRBV27 with TRBJ1-5, with a tentative D call TRBD1 (5 bases). CDR3 length equals 15 residues. CDR1 and CDR2 (germline): MNHEY, SMNVEV (reference sequence). Deletions cut 6 bases from V and 0 bases from J, with 12 bases between. The CDR3 here is CASSPGGYSNQPQHF. CDR3 coding DNA: TGTGCCAGCAGCCCCGGGGGATATAGCAATCAGCCCCAGCATTTT.

The chain uses TRBV7-8 and TRBJ1-4, with a tentative D call TRBD1 (5 bases). Germline CDR1 is SGHVS and CDR2 is FQNEAQ. The CDR3 is made up of 15 amino acids. V lost 4 bases, J lost 0 bases, and 9 bases lay in between. DNA of the CDR3: TGTGCCAGCAGCTGGGGGGACGCAACTAATGAAAAACTGTTTTTT. Protein: CASSWGDATNEKLFF.

V usage is TRBV19 and J usage is TRBJ2-3; 8 nucleotides match TRBD2. The trim removed 7 bases at V and 0 bases at J, leaving 0 bases unmatched. The V gene's germline CDR1 is LNHDA and CDR2 SQIVND (reference sequence). The CDR3 covers 13 residues. DNA for the CDR3: TGTGCCAGTAAGCGGGAGAGCACAGATACGCAGTATTTT. It translates to CASKRESTDTQYF.

The genes are TRBV6-2 or TRBV6-3 and TRBJ1-5, with a tentative D call TRBD1 (6 bases). Trimming removed 3 bases at V and 4 bases at J, with 13 bases between. CDR3 length equals 15 residues. Germline V gives CDR1 MNHEY, CDR2 SVGEGT. For the CDR3, the DNA is TGTGCCAGCAGTTATTATCGGACAGATAATCAGCCCCAGCATTTT. Its translation: CASSYYRTDNQPQHF.

For the CDR3, the DNA is TGTGCCACATCAATCCGACTAGCGGAAATCTACGAGCAGTACTTC. Encoded protein: CATSIRLAEIYEQYF. The gene calls are TRBV10-3 and TRBJ2-7; 9 bases match TRBD2. J gave up 3 bases and V 10 bases, and 13 bases lay outside the gene matches. Germline V gives CDR1 ENHRY, CDR2 SYGVKD. CDR3 length: 15 residues.

The J gene is TRBJ2-7, the V gene TRBV7-8; tentatively, D is TRBD2 (6 bases). Germline V lookup: CDR1 SGHVS, CDR2 FQNEAQ. The CDR3 extends over 15 amino acids. V was shortened by 0 bases and J by 1 base, with 10 bases between the two germline ends. In DNA, the CDR3 is TGTGCCAGCAGCTTAGCGTTAGCGGCGTCCTACGAGCAGTACTTC. Protein: CASSLALAASYEQYF.

The chain joins TRBV19 to TRBJ2-7; 8 positions match TRBD1. This CDR3 contains 16 residues. J gave up 4 bases and V 0 bases, and 8 bases lay outside the gene matches. Germline CDR1 and CDR2: LNHDA and SQIVND (reference sequence). CDR3 sequence (DNA): TGTGCCAGTAGTATAGATAACCACAGGGGGGATTACGAGCAGTACTTC. Its protein product is CASSIDNHRGDYEQYF.

The gene calls are TRBV2 and TRBJ2-1, with TRBD2 identical over 12 bases. This CDR3 spans 16 amino acids. Germline V lookup: CDR1 SNHLY, CDR2 FYNNEI. Trimming cost V 6 bases and J 8 bases; bases outside gene matches: 11. The CDR3 DNA sequence: TGTGCCAGCAGGAAGGGACTAGCGGGTCTCTCGCATGAGCAGTTCTTC. Its translation is CASRKGLAGLSHEQFF.

J is TRBJ2-1 and V is TRBV5-4, with 7 bases fitting TRBD1. The germline CDR1 and CDR2 sequences are SGHNT and YYREEE (reference sequence). V lost 5 bases to trimming and J lost 8 bases; unmatched junction nucleotides: 7. This CDR3 has 13 amino acids. The CDR3 region has the DNA TGTGCCAGCAGTTCGGGACAGTCTTATGAGCAGTTCTTC. Its translation: CASSSGQSYEQFF.

V usage is TRBV5-5 and J usage is TRBJ2-2, with TRBD2 as a possible D gene (5 bases). V was pared by 1 base and J by 6 bases, with 10 bases between. The CDR3 length is 14 residues. Germline V CDR1 and CDR2: SGHKS, YYEKEE (reference sequence). The CDR3 DNA follows: TGTGCCAGCAGCTTGTCCGGCGGGCCCGGGGAGCTGTTTTTT. As protein: CASSLSGGPGELFF. Drawing the rest from reference TRBV5-5 and TRBJ2-2, the complete variable domain is DAGVTQSPTHLIKTRGQQVTLRCSPISGHKSVSWYQQVLGQGPQFIFQYYEKEERGRGNFPDRFSARQFPNYSSELNVNALLLGDSALYLCASSLSGGPGELFFGEGSRLTVL.

The rearrangement links TRBV19 to TRBJ1-1, with 10 positions matching TRBD1. The V segment lost 9 bases and the J segment 0 bases; nucleotides outside the gene matches: 10. CDR1 is LNHDA, CDR2 SQIVND, per germline (reference sequence). The CDR3 spans 16 residues. Here the CDR3 reads CASRPGTGVLNTEAFF. The CDR3 DNA reads as TGTGCCAGCAGACCGGGGACAGGGGTATTGAACACTGAAGCTTTCTTT.

The chain carries TRBV4-3 and TRBJ2-2; unclear D gene. Germline V gene lookup returns CDR1 LGHNA and CDR2 YSLEER. The CDR3 extends over 14 amino acids. V shed 0 bases and J shed 2 bases, with 4 bases lying between them. The CDR3 nucleotides read TGCGCCAGCAGCCAAGAACAAAACACCGGGGAGCTGTTTTTT. Translating gives CASSQEQNTGELFF.

The rearrangement links TRBV5-1 to TRBJ2-5, with D unresolved. V was cut by 0 bases and J by 1 base, with 7 bases left in between. Germline V gene sequence: CDR1 SGHRS, CDR2 YFSETQ. The CDR3 extends over 14 amino acids. CDR3 in amino acids: CASSLGGLQETQYF. For the CDR3, the DNA is TGCGCCAGCAGCTTGGGCGGCCTCCAAGAGACCCAGTACTTC.

The chain has TRBV18 and TRBJ2-2; D might be TRBD2 (5 bases). With 3 bases removed from V and 2 bases from J, the gap between germline ends came to 10 bases. Looked up from germline, CDR1 is KGHSH and CDR2 is LQKENI. The CDR3 runs to 15 residues. The CDR3 DNA follows: TGTGCCAGCTCACCTCGACTATCCAACACCGGGGAGCTGTTTTTT. This sequence encodes CASSPRLSNTGELFF.

The DNA of the CDR3 is TGTGCCAGCAGCCACGTGGACAGGGGGCCCATCTCTGGGGCCAACGTCCTGACTTTC. Residues: CASSHVDRGPISGANVLTF. The rearrangement links TRBV14 to TRBJ2-6; 11 bases agree with TRBD1. The CDR3 length is 19 residues. V shed 3 bases, J shed 0 bases, and the junction held 7 bases outside the gene matches. The germline gives CDR1 SGHDN, CDR2 FVKESK.